These 14 T cell receptor beta chains came from one sample sequenced in a study of cytomegalovirus exposure and HLA in healthy donors. A multiplex PCR was run with 60 Vbeta primers and 13 Jbeta primers. Assay used: immunoSEQ multiplex PCR; TCRdb lists only in-frame clones, some missing. This table has approximately 150,000 clones, more than 65% appearing once. The source material was PBMCs. All receptors derive from a woman aged 50 to 60 in good health and CMV-seronegative.

The chain joins TRBV10-3 to TRBJ1-1; 7 nucleotides agree with TRBD1. Germline loops: CDR1 ENHRY, CDR2 SYGVKD. The CDR3 sequence is 12 residues long. Trimming cost V 4 bases and J 5 bases; bases outside gene matches: 1. This CDR3 reads CAISAGGTEAFF. Here the CDR3 DNA reads TGTGCCATCAGTGCAGGGGGGACTGAAGCTTTCTTT.

This chain connects TRBV6-5 to TRBJ1-6, with D possibly TRBD1 on 5 matching bases. The germline V gene has CDR1 MNHEY and CDR2 SVGAGI. Trimming took 8 bases from V and 8 from J, leaving 7 bases between them. CDR3 size: 11 residues. The CDR3 DNA is TGTGCCAGCGGGGGGGATTCACCCCTCCACTTT. Its protein is CASGGDSPLHF.

The CDR3 spells CAISSWTSGDYNEQFF. The CDR3 DNA reads TGTGCCATCAGTTCATGGACTAGCGGGGACTACAATGAGCAGTTCTTC. The rearrangement uses TRBV10-3 and TRBJ2-1, with TRBD2 identical over 12 bases. The CDR3 spans 16 residues. V lost 5 bases to trimming and J lost 3 bases; unmatched junction nucleotides: 5. Per germline, CDR1 ENHRY and CDR2 SYGVKD.

The chain combines TRBV4-2 with TRBJ2-1, with 10 bases aligning to TRBD2. V shed 4 bases and J 4 bases; nucleotides not matched to a gene: 4. Germline V CDR1 and CDR2: LGHNA, YNFKEQ. This CDR3 is 15 amino acids long. The CDR3, as DNA: TGTGCCAGCAGCCCTGGACTAGCGGAATACAATGAGCAGTTCTTC. Encoded protein: CASSPGLAEYNEQFF.

The chain recombines TRBV4-3 with TRBJ1-1, with 7 nucleotides matching TRBD1. J was trimmed by 10 bases and V by 0 bases; bases with no gene match: 5. This CDR3 has 13 residues. Germline CDR1 LGHNA, CDR2 YSLEER. CDR3 loop: CASSQDRGRTAFF. DNA of the CDR3: TGCGCCAGCAGCCAAGATAGGGGGCGCACAGCTTTCTTT.

As DNA, the CDR3 is TGTGCCAGTAGTGCTGTCTGGGCCCAAGATGAAGCTTTCTTT. Amino acid sequence: CASSAVWAQDEAFF. The chain employs TRBV19 and TRBJ1-1; D is undetermined. Germline assignment: CDR1 LNHDA and CDR2 SQIVND (reference sequence). The V end lost 5 bases, the J end lost 7 bases, and 17 bases lay between the germline ends. This CDR3 comprises 14 residues.

The chain recombines TRBV5-1 with TRBJ2-1; 11 bases map to TRBD2. Germline V gene sequence: CDR1 SGHRS, CDR2 YFSETQ. This CDR3 has 17 amino acids. The trim removed 2 bases at V and 2 bases at J, leaving 6 bases unmatched. CDR3 protein: CASSFTSGRLTYNEQFF. CDR3 DNA: TGCGCCAGCAGCTTTACTAGCGGGAGACTTACCTACAATGAGCAGTTCTTC.

This chain links TRBV18 with TRBJ1-1; unclear D gene. Germline CDR1 is KGHSH and CDR2 is LQKENI. The CDR3 length is 15 residues. Trimming took off 0 bases at V and 3 bases at J, with 11 bases between the two ends. DNA for the CDR3: TGTGCCAGCTCACCACCGGGAGGGAGGGACACTGAAGCTTTCTTT. Encoded protein: CASSPPGGRDTEAFF.

V and J are TRBV6-5 and TRBJ2-5, with a weak D call TRBD2 (7 bases). The length of the CDR3 is 14 residues. CDR1 and CDR2 from the germline V gene are MNHEY and SVGAGI. V lost 6 bases to trimming and J lost 2 bases, with 13 bases between them. This chain's CDR3 is CASRQGGRQETQYF. For the CDR3, the DNA is TGTGCCAGCAGACAGGGAGGGAGGCAAGAGACCCAGTACTTC.

This chain joins TRBV6-5 and TRBJ1-4, with D maybe TRBD1 (6 bases). CDR3 size: 15 residues. CDR1 is MNHEY, CDR2 SVGAGI, per germline. Trimming took off 0 bases at V and 3 bases at J, with 8 bases between the two ends. The CDR3 here is CASSYSTGSNEKLFF. In DNA form, the CDR3 reads TGTGCCAGCAGTTACTCAACAGGGTCTAATGAAAAACTGTTTTTT.

The chain couples TRBV7-2 to TRBJ1-6; D is undetermined. The ends were cut back, 5 bases at V and 7 bases at J, with 9 bases in the middle. Germline CDR1 is SGHTA and CDR2 is FQGNSA. CDR3 length: 13 residues. The CDR3 nucleotides read TGTGCCAGCAGCCTTAGCGAAAATTCACCCCTCCACTTT. Translating it yields CASSLSENSPLHF. Using reference TRBV7-2 and TRBJ1-6 for the parts outside the CDR3, the full variable domain is GAGVSQSPSNKVTEKGKDVELRCDPISGHTALYWYRQSLGQGLEFLIYFQGNSAPDKSGLPSDRFSAERTGGSVSTLTIQRTQQEDSAVYLCASSLSENSPLHFGNGTRLTVT.

The chain is built from TRBV7-2 and TRBJ2-3; perhaps TRBD2 as D (6 bases). The CDR3 spans 15 residues. CDR1 and CDR2 (germline): SGHTA, FQGNSA. V was clipped by 6 bases and J by 3 bases, with 16 bases between them. The CDR3 loop reads CASSLLGSRTDTQYF. In DNA form, the CDR3 reads TGTGCCAGCAGTCTACTCGGGAGCCGAACAGATACGCAGTATTTT. Using reference TRBV7-2 and TRBJ2-3 for the parts outside the CDR3, the full variable domain is GAGVSQSPSNKVTEKGKDVELRCDPISGHTALYWYRQSLGQGLEFLIYFQGNSAPDKSGLPSDRFSAERTGGSVSTLTIQRTQQEDSAVYLCASSLLGSRTDTQYFGPGTRLTVL.

V gene TRBV4-3 combines with J gene TRBJ1-3; TRBD1 might be the D (6 bases). The CDR3 is made up of 14 amino acids. V was trimmed by 0 bases and J by 4 bases, leaving 7 bases between them. CDR1 is LGHNA, CDR2 YSLEER, per germline. CDR3 loop: CASSQDTGGNTIYF. CDR3 DNA: TGCGCCAGCAGCCAAGACACAGGGGGAAACACCATATATTTT.

Here the CDR3 reads CASSTYQGQFYEQYF. The DNA for the CDR3 is TGTGCCAGCAGCACCTACCAAGGACAGTTCTACGAGCAGTACTTC. The rearrangement uses TRBV7-9 and TRBJ2-7; maybe TRBD1 (6 bases). The V and J ends lost 5 bases and 3 bases respectively, with 17 bases between them. The germline V gene has CDR1 SEHNR and CDR2 FQNEAQ (reference sequence). This CDR3 region has 15 residues.